This TCR beta chain is from a study of blood T cells in healthy people across ages. Concerning this clonotype: The antigen remains undetermined.

Study results and limitations: The study could not conclusively compare naive and antigen-experienced cells, given its unsorted PBMCs.

PCR was performed a second time for about 6 to 12 cycles using a sample-barcoded 5' primer and a J-beta primer mix. TCRdb reprocessed the 5' RACE reads via MiXCR and lists one record per CDR3 protein. The data hold about 1,500,000 distinct CDR3 sequences, with about 28% observed a single time. The sample was blood. The TCR was taken from a woman in her 30s in good health.

The CDR3 reads CASMWGSPPNEQFF. The CDR3 DNA follows: TGTGCCAGCATGTGGGGGAGCCCCCCCAATGAGCAGTTCTTC. The genes are TRBV6-1 and TRBJ2-1; the D call may be TRBD1 or TRBD2 (5 bases each). The germline CDR1 and CDR2 sequences are MNHNS and SASEGT. The CDR3 length is 14 residues. V gave up 7 bases and J gave up 6 bases, with 16 bases separating them.